Sequencing of this T cell receptor beta chain was carried out in a study of a mutant IDH1 vaccine in newly diagnosed glioma. The overall study: Patients under treatment included roughly 60% males and approximately 38% females and had a mean age of about 37 years. General observations from the study: Shifts in the top peripheral T cell clonotypes seemed unrelated to pseudoprogression.

Germline loops: CDR1 SGHNT, CDR2 YYREEE (reference sequence). V lost 1 base, J lost 3 bases, and 7 bases stayed unmatched. There are 15 residues in the CDR3. Time point reported: week 5, during vaccination. In the vaccine, a single dose held 300 ug of the mutant IDH1 20-mer peptide, along with topical imiquimod. Donors harbored newly found WHO grade 3 or 4 IDH1-mutant, ATRX-lost astrocytomas. In the case of this clone: Its antigen is as yet unknown.

Only in-frame clones appear in the TCRdb table, and some are missing; sequencing was by immunoSEQ multiplex PCR. This table holds 40,000 or so clones, approximately 78% found once. The TCR comes from a man between 40 and 49 years old with glioma. The source was PBMCs, collected from a glioma patient whose treatment included an IDH1 peptide vaccine. V gene TRBV5-4 combines with J gene TRBJ2-7; TRBD1 agrees at 7 bases. CDR3 DNA: TGTGCCAGCAGCTTGATTGTAGGGGGCGACTACGAGCAGTACTTC. Translating it yields CASSLIVGGDYEQYF. Combining the CDR3 with reference TRBV5-4 and TRBJ2-7 gives the whole variable domain ETGVTQSPTHLIKTRGQQVTLRCSSQSGHNTVSWYQQALGQGPQFIFQYYREEENGRGNFPPRFSGLQFPNYSSELNVNALELDDSALYLCASSLIVGGDYEQYFGPGTRLTVT.